A selection of T cell receptor beta chains follows, all from one sample in a study of patients and donors after allogeneic stem cell transplantation. TCRdb re-analysed the RT-PCR reads in MiXCR, keeping a single row per CDR3 protein. Altogether tens of thousands of distinct CDR3 sequences are present, almost 7% being singletons, with the ten largest covering about 35%. Sequencing was done on a sample of blood, either unsorted or a sorted T cell fraction (not recorded which). Receptors originate from a human donor who was either an allogeneic HSCT recipient or a stem cell or donor lymphocyte infusion donor (not recorded which). It is not recorded whose cells these are; they may come from a transplant donor. Both conserved end residues are part of each CDR3.

v_gene: TRBV19
CDR3aa: CASSISGGQETQYF

v_gene: TRBV7-9
CDR3aa: CATLDMQTYEQYF

v_gene: TRBV4-2
CDR3aa: CASSQEVAGYGYTF

v_gene: TRBV7-8
CDR3aa: CASSLEGRTGSEQYF

v_gene: TRBV3-1
CDR3aa: CASSPDRGFSYTF

v_gene: TRBV20-1
CDR3aa: CSAPRGSGTQETQYF

v_gene: TRBV4-1
CDR3aa: CASSHPTDRDTQYF

v_gene: TRBV18
CDR3aa: CASSPGTGPHQPQHF

v_gene: TRBV24-1
CDR3aa: CATSDFPGSPSGEQFF

v_gene: TRBV7-9
CDR3aa: CASSPIAGGLETQYF

v_gene: TRBV7-2
CDR3aa: CASTHGTKETQYF

v_gene: TRBV15
CDR3aa: CATSKGRFTGGSSYEQYF